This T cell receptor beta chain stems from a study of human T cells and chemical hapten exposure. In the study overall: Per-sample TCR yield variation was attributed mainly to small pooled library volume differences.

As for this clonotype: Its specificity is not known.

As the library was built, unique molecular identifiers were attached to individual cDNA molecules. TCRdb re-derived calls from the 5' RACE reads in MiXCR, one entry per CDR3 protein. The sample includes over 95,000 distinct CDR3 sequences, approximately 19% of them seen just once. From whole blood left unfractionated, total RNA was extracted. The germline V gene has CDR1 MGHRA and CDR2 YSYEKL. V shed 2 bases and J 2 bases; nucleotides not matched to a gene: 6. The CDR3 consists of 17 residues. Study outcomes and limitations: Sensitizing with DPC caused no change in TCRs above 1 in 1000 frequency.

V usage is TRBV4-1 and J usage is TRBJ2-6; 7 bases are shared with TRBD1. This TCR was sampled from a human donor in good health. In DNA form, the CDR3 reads TGCGCCAGCAGCCAAAACAGGGGACCGCCTGGGGCCAACGTCCTGACTTTC. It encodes CASSQNRGPPGANVLTF.